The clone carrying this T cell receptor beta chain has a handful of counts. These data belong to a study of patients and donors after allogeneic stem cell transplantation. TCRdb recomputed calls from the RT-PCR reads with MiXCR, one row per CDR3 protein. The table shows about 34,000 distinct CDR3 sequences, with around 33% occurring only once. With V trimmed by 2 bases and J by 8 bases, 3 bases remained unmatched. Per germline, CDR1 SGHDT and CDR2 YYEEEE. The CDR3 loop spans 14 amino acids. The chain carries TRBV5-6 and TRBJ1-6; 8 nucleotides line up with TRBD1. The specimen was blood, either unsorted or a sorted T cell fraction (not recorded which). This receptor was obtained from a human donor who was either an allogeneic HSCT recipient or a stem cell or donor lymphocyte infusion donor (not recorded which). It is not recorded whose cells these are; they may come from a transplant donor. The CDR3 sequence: CASSFNRGDSPLHF. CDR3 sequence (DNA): TGTGCCAGCAGCTTCAACAGGGGGGATTCACCCCTCCACTTT.